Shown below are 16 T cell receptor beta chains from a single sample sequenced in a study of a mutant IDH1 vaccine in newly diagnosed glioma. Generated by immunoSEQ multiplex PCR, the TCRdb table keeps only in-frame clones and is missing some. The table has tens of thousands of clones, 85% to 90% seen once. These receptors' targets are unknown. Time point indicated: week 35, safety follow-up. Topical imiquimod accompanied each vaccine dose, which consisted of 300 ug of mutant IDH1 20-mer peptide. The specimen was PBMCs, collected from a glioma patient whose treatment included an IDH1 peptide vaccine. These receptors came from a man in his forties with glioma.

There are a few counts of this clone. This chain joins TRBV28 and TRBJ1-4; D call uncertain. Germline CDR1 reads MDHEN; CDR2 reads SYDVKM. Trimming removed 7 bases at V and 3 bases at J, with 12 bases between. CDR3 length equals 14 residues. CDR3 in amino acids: CASKERVANEKLFF. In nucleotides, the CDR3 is TGTGCCAGCAAAGAACGGGTTGCTAATGAAAAACTGTTTTTT.

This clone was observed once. The CDR3 region is CASSVGKREENEQYF. The CDR3 DNA reads TGTGCCAGCAGCGTGGGTAAGCGGGAGGAAAACGAGCAGTACTTC. The rearrangement links TRBV7-9 to TRBJ2-7, with 9 bases aligning to TRBD2. The trim removed 5 bases at V and 5 bases at J, leaving 10 bases unmatched. CDR1 is SEHNR, CDR2 FQNEAQ, per germline (reference sequence). The CDR3 is 15 residues long.

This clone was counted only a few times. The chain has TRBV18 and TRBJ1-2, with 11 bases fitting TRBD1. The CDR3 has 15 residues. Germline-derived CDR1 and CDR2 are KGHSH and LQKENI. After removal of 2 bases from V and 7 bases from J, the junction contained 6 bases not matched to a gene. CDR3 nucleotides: TGTGCCAGCTCACCAAGCATCGGACAGGGGGCTGGCTACACCTTC. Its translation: CASSPSIGQGAGYTF.

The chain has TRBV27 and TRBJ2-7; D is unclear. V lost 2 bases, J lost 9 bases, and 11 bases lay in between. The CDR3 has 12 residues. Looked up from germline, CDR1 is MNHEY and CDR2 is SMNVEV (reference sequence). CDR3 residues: CASSLPGRVQYF. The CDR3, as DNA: TGTGCCAGCAGTTTACCGGGTCGGGTGCAGTACTTC.

The CDR3 sequence: CASTRNPLSSYEQYF. Here the CDR3 DNA reads TGTGCCAGCACTCGAAACCCTCTAAGCTCCTACGAGCAGTACTTC. The genes are TRBV7-2 and TRBJ2-7; D ambiguous. The CDR3 has 15 residues. V dropped 7 bases and J dropped 0 bases, with 16 bases sitting between them. Germline V CDR1 and CDR2: SGHTA, FQGNSA.

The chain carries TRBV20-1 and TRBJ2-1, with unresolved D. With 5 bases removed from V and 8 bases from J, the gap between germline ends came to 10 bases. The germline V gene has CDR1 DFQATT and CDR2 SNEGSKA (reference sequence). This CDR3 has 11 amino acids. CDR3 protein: CSASTGDEQFF. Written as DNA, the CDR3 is TGCAGTGCTTCGACTGGGGATGAGCAGTTCTTC.

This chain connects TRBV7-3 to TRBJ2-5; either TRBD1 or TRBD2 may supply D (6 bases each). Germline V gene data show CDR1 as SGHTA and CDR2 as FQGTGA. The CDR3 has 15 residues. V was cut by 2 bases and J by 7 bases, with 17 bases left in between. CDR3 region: CASSLVGGQIGTQYF. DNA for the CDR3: TGTGCCAGCAGCTTAGTGGGGGGCCAAATCGGGACCCAGTACTTC.

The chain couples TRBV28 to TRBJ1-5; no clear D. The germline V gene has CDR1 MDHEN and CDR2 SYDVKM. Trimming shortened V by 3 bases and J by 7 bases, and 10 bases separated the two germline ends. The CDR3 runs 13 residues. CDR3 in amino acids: CASSFTNRQPQHF. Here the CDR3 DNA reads TGTGCCAGCAGTTTCACCAATCGCCAGCCCCAGCATTTT.

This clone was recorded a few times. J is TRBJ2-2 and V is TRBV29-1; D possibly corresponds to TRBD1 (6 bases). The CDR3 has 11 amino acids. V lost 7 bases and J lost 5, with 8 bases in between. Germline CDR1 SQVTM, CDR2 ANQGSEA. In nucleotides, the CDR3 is TGCAGCGGCACAGGGACCGGGGAGCTGTTTTTT. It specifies CSGTGTGELFF.

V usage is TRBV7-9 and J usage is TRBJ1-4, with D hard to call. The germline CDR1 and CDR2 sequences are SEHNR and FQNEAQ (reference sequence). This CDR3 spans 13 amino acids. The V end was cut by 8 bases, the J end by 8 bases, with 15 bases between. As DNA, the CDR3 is TGTGCCAGCTCGGGAGTTAAGGGAGAAAAACTGTTTTTT. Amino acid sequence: CASSGVKGEKLFF. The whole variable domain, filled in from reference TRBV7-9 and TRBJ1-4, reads DTGVSQNPRHKITKRGQNVTFRCDPISEHNRLYWYRQTLGQGPEFLTYFQNEAQLEKSRLLSDRFSAERPKGSFSTLEIQRTEQGDSAMYLCASSGVKGEKLFFGSGTQLSVL.

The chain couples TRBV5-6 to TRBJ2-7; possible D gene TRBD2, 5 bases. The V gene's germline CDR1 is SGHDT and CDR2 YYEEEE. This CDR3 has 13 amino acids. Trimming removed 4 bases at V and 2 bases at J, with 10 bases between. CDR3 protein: CASSPGFTYEQYF. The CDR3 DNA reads TGTGCCAGCAGCCCGGGATTTACCTACGAGCAGTACTTC.

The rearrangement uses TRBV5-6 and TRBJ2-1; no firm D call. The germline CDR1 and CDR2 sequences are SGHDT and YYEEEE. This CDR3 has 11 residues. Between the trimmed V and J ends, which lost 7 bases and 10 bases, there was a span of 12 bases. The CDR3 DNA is TGTGCCAGCTTAAAAATAGGGGAGCAGTTCTTC. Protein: CASLKIGEQFF.

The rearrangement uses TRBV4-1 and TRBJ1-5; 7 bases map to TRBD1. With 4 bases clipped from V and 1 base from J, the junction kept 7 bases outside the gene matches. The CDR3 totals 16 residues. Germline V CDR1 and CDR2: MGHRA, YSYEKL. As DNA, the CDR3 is TGCGCCAGCAGCCGGGGACAGCCGGGAAGCAATCAGCCCCAGCATTTT. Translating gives CASSRGQPGSNQPQHF.

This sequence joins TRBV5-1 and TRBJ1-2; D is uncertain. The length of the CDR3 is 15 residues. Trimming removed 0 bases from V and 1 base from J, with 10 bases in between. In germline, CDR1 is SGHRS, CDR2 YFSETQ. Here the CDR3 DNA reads TGCGCCAGCAGCTTGGCTAAGTTTCTTAACTATGGCTACACCTTC. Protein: CASSLAKFLNYGYTF.

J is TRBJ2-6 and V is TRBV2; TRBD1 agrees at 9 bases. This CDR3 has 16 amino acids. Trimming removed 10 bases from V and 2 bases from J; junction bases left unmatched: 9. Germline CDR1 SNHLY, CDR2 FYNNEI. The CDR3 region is CANRPTGGAGANVLTF. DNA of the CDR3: TGTGCCAACAGACCTACAGGGGGCGCTGGGGCCAACGTCCTGACTTTC.

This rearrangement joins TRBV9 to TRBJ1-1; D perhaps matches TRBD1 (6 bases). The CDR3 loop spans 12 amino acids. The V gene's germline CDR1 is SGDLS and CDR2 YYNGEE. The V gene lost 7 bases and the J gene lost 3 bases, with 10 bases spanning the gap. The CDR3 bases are TGTGCCAGCGGGAAGGGGGACACTGAAGCTTTCTTT. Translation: CASGKGDTEAFF.